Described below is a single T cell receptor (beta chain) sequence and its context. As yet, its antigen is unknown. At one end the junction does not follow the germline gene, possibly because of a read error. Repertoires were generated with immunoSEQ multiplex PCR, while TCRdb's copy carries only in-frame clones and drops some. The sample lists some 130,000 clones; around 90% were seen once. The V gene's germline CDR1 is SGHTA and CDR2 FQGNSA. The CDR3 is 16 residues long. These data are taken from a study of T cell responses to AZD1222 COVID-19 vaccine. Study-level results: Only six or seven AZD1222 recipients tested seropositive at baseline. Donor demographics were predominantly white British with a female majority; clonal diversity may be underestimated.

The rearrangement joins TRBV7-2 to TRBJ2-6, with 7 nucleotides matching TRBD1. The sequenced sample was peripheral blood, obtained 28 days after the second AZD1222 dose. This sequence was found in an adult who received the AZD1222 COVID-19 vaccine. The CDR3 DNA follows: TGCGCCAGCAGCCACCGGACAGGAGCTGGGGCCAACGTCCTGACTTTC. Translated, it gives CASSHRTGAGANVLTF.